Listed below are T cell receptor beta chains from one sample, sequenced in a study of blood T cell repertoires in COVID-19. Only in-frame clones appear in the TCRdb table, and some are missing; sequencing was by immunoSEQ multiplex PCR. Of approximately 300,000 clones in the sample, roughly 90% were seen once. The sequenced sample was PBMCs or T cells enriched from blood (not recorded which). All receptors come from a woman aged 30 to 39 who had recovered from COVID-19. CDR3s include the opening cysteine and the closing phenylalanine or tryptophan. The order of the fields is V gene, D gene, clone size, J gene, CDR3 DNA, CDR3 protein. The D gene is left open where the match is weak. Only some rows state a clone size, as once, few, many or a class for expanded clones.

>TRBV9|.|.|TRBJ2-3
TGTGCCAGCAGCTCTCAGGGCGATACGCAGTATTTT
CASSSQGDTQYF
>TRBV3-1/TRBV3-2|.|.|TRBJ1-2
TGTGCCAGTGGTCAGGGAATGGTTGGCTACACCTTC
CASGQGMVGYTF
>TRBV6-5|TRBD2|.|TRBJ2-4
TGTGCCAGCAGTTACGCGGGGGGGCCCCTCGGCATTCAGTACTTC
CASSYAGGPLGIQYF
>TRBV19|.|.|TRBJ2-1
TGTGCCAGTGGAAAAAGCGGAGCTGGCTACAATGAGCAGTTCTTC
CASGKSGAGYNEQFF
>TRBV28|TRBD2|.|TRBJ2-1
TGTGCCAGCAGTTTTGGGAGTTTCGGGGGGGCCAGGAGAAATGAGCAGTTCTTC
CASSFGSFGGARRNEQFF
>TRBV28|.|.|TRBJ1-5
TGTGCCAGCAGTTTAAGAATAGGCGGCAGTAAGCCCCAGCATTTT
CASSLRIGGSKPQHF
>TRBV14|TRBD1|.|TRBJ1-5
TGTGCCAGTAGGGACAGCGTTGCGAGCAATCAGCCCCAGCATTTT
CASRDSVASNQPQHF
>TRBV7-3|TRBD2|.|TRBJ2-1
TGTGCCAGCAGCTTAGGGCCGGGGAGGGTGAATGAGCAGTTCTTC
CASSLGPGRVNEQFF
>TRBV28|.|.|TRBJ1-2
TGTGCCAGCAGTTCCGGGTACCAAGGCGGCTACACCTTC
CASSSGYQGGYTF
>TRBV11-2|TRBD1|.|TRBJ1-6
TGTGCCAGCAGCTTAGGGACAGGGCGTTCACCCCTCCACTTT
CASSLGTGRSPLHF
>TRBV5-1|.|.|TRBJ1-5
TGCGCCAGCAGCTTGGGGCCGAATCAGCCCCAGCATTTT
CASSLGPNQPQHF
>TRBV18|.|.|TRBJ1-2
TGTGCCAGCTCACCTGCAGGGTCAACTAACTATGGCTACACCTTC
CASSPAGSTNYGYTF
>TRBV5-6|.|.|TRBJ2-7
TGTGCCAGCAGCGACAACTCCTACGAGCAGTACTTC
CASSDNSYEQYF
>TRBV11-3|.|.|TRBJ2-5
TGTGCCAGCAGACGATCCGGGAGAGAGACCCAGTACTTC
CASRRSGRETQYF
>TRBV27|.|.|TRBJ2-6
TGTGCCAGCAGCTCGTACTCTTTGAGCTCTGGGGCCAACGTCCTGACTTTC
CASSSYSLSSGANVLTF
>TRBV19|TRBD1|.|TRBJ1-5
TGTGCCAGTAGTACTCCGGACAGGGTGGGGTATAGCAATCAGCCCCAGCATTTT
CASSTPDRVGYSNQPQHF
>TRBV7-2|.|.|TRBJ1-2
TGTGCCAGCAGCATCCTACCGGGCGGGGTCTATGGCTACACCTTC
CASSILPGGVYGYTF
>TRBV7-2|.|few|TRBJ2-1
TGTGCCAGCTCTCTACTGGCGGGCCTATACAATGAGCAGTTCTTC
CASSLLAGLYNEQFF
>TRBV11-3|TRBD2|.|TRBJ2-1
TGTGCCAGCAGCTTTCCACTAGCGACCGGCGATGAGCAGTTCTTC
CASSFPLATGDEQFF
>TRBV9|.|once|TRBJ1-2
TGTGCCAGCAGCGTAGGGGACTCAGATGGGTATGGCTACACCTTC
CASSVGDSDGYGYTF
>TRBV29-1|.|.|TRBJ2-7
TGCAGCGTTGCTGGGGCACCAAACTACGAGCAGTACTTC
CSVAGAPNYEQYF
>TRBV11-3|.|.|TRBJ2-1
TGTGCCAGTGGACCGGGACACTCTCCCGATGAGCAGTTCTTC
CASGPGHSPDEQFF
>TRBV9|.|.|TRBJ2-1
TGTGCCAGCAGCCTCCTAGGTGGGAGCTCCTACAATGAGCAGTTCTTC
CASSLLGGSSYNEQFF
>TRBV6-5|TRBD2|.|TRBJ2-1
TGTGCCAGCTCTAAGACTAGCGGGGGGTTGAATGAGCAGTTCTTC
CASSKTSGGLNEQFF
>TRBV7-2|TRBD2|.|TRBJ2-1
TGTGCCAGCAGCTCCCCAGGGACTAGGACTCTCAGCGAGCAGTTCTTC
CASSSPGTRTLSEQFF
>TRBV28|TRBD2|.|TRBJ2-1
TGTGCCAGCAGCTCAACTAGCGGGAGACGGGATGAGCAGTTCTTC
CASSSTSGRRDEQFF
>TRBV6-1|.|.|TRBJ1-2
TGTGCCAGCAGTGAAAGGGCAGGGGAAGGCTACACCTTC
CASSERAGEGYTF
>TRBV3-1/TRBV3-2|.|few|TRBJ2-2
TGTGCCAGCACCCAGCGGTTCGGGGAGCTGTTTTTT
CASTQRFGELFF
>TRBV18|TRBD1|.|TRBJ1-2
TGTGCCAGCTCACGACAGGGCAGCTATGGCTACACCTTC
CASSRQGSYGYTF
>TRBV9|TRBD2|.|TRBJ2-3
TGTGCCAGCAGCGTAGGCCTAGCGGTAAGCACAGATACGCAGTATTTT
CASSVGLAVSTDTQYF
>TRBV13|TRBD1|.|TRBJ2-7
TGTGCCAGCAGCGACCCCGGGACAGGGCGTTTCGAGCAGTACTTC
CASSDPGTGRFEQYF
>TRBV4-1|TRBD2|.|TRBJ2-1
TGCGCCAGCAGCCGAGAACTACTAGCGGGAGGGCCACGTGTCCACAATGAGCAGTTCTTC
CASSRELLAGGPRVHNEQFF
>TRBV7-3|.|.|TRBJ2-2
TGTGCCAGCAGCTCAGGATGGAACACCGGGGAGCTGTTTTTT
CASSSGWNTGELFF
>TRBV7-2|.|.|TRBJ2-2
TGTGCCAGCAGCCCCCCCGCGGGTCGGGGCACCGGGGAGCTGTTTTTT
CASSPPAGRGTGELFF
>TRBV5-4|.|.|TRBJ1-1
TGTGCCAGCCACCGATCCGGGGGAGAAATCATGAACACTGAAGCTTTCTTT
CASHRSGGEIMNTEAFF
>TRBV5-4|.|.|TRBJ1-3
TGTGCCAGCAGCTTGGGCGCGGGGGTAGGAAACACCATATATTTT
CASSLGAGVGNTIYF
>TRBV11-3|.|.|TRBJ1-1
TGTGCCAGCAGCCGCGGGATCACGAACACTGAAGCTTTCTTT
CASSRGITNTEAFF
>TRBV6-1|.|few|TRBJ2-7
TGTGCCAGCAGTGATTGGGGGGAGGACTACGAGCAGTACTTC
CASSDWGEDYEQYF
>TRBV4-3|.|.|TRBJ2-3
TGCGCCAGCAGCCAACTGGTGGTTCAGGTCACAGATACGCAGTATTTT
CASSQLVVQVTDTQYF
>TRBV7-8|TRBD2|.|TRBJ2-3
TGTGCCAGCAGCCACGGGAGGGCAGATACGCAGTATTTT
CASSHGRADTQYF
>TRBV4-1|TRBD2|.|TRBJ2-1
TGCGCCAGCAGCCGATACGGACTAGCGGGAGGTAGCTCCTACAATGAGCAGTTCTTC
CASSRYGLAGGSSYNEQFF
>TRBV7-2|.|.|TRBJ2-5
TGTGCCAGCAGCTCGGGGGAGACCCAGTACTTC
CASSSGETQYF
>TRBV30|.|.|TRBJ2-1
TGTGCCTGGAGTCTTGCGGGGGCTACTTACAATGAGCAGTTCTTC
CAWSLAGATYNEQFF
>TRBV30|.|.|TRBJ1-1
TGTGCCTGGAGTCCTGGGGCTCTTACTGAAGCTTTCTTT
CAWSPGALTEAFF
>TRBV4-2|TRBD1|.|TRBJ1-6
TGTGCCAGCAGCCAAAAAGACAGGGGGCGGTGGAATTCACCCCTCCACTTT
CASSQKDRGRWNSPLHF
>TRBV30|.|.|TRBJ2-2
TGTGCCTGGGACCTAACAGGGTCTTACACCGGGGAGCTGTTTTTT
CAWDLTGSYTGELFF